The source of this TCR beta chain is a study of T cells in localized non-small cell lung cancer (dated by TCRdb to 2020 to 2021). Background for the entire study: The study analyzed T cell repertoires of hundreds of early-stage NSCLC patients, comparing tumors and uninvolved tumor-adjacent lungs. All 250 or so NSCLC patients in the cohort were treatment-naive and had localized lung tumors that were resected. NSCLC patients had a mean age of roughly 66 years, and around 130 were male and some 98 female. On the study overall, not on this receptor specifically: The highest T cell clonality was observed in uninvolved tumor-adjacent lung, where clonality exceeded that of tumor, suggesting that antigenic responses were more focused in uninvolved tumor-adjacent lung. Of the top 100 tumor clones, a median of approximately 60 were detected in paired uninvolved adjacent lung; roughly 29 were also among that lung's top 100. Longer overall survival was associated with higher blood T cell density, whereas shorter survival was associated with higher adjacent-lung clonality. Because of the exploratory design, TCR variables were selected using unadjusted p-values without false-discovery rate correction. Because multi-region sequencing of the tumors was not done, intratumor heterogeneity could not be ruled out.

At diagnosis, tumor, uninvolved tumor-adjacent lung and peripheral blood were collected and then preserved as a mix of FFPE and fresh-frozen material. For TCR repertoire profiling, blood samples were analyzed as peripheral blood mononuclear cells. Relative to germline, V is missing 5 bases and J is missing 1 base, with 7 bases of the junction outside any gene match. According to the germline V gene (reference sequence), CDR1 reads LNHDA and CDR2 reads SQIVND. Its CDR3 holds 17 amino acids, cysteine through phenylalanine. Only CDR3 DNA remains: 51 bases, in frame from the first base. TCR beta CDR3 regions were sequenced from DNA using the immunoSEQ Assay. Turning to the authors' computational methods: To compute T cell density, TCR beta template counts were normalized to usable DNA, which was estimated by amplifying housekeeping genes. Richness was estimated with the preseqR package, extrapolating to 400,000 templates for PBMC samples and 120,000 templates for tissue samples. Clonality was taken to be one minus Pielou's evenness. Tissue-enriched TCRs were identified by differential abundance testing using productive amino-acid clonotypes, minimum total count 5 and alpha 0.1. The Jaccard Index and the Morisita Overlap Index were used to quantify repertoire overlap between compartments. TCR beta CDR3s were clustered by GLIPH together with public tetramer-defined viral CDR3s, and at least three viral sequences plus V-gene enrichment were required for viral motifs. This immuneACCESS table, as held by TCRdb, lists in-frame sequences with V and J called but not all clones. Of the missing ones, under half trace to an unresolved V gene in checked studies; the others have no known cause. That table supplies the V and J calls and clone size; D and trimming were determined from the DNA. The sample table holds roughly 38,000 clones, of which around 86% were seen once. About 6% of the sample is held by the ten biggest clonotypes.

As for this clone: Its antigen remains undetermined. No per-base quality is available; no much larger clone lies one base away.

The chain joins TRBV19 to TRBJ2-1, and TRBD2 matches 11 of the central bases. The sample consisted of peripheral blood mononuclear cells, taken before any cancer treatment. The clonotype comes from a male donor aged 60 or over with stage II lung adenocarcinoma. The bases read TGTGCCAGTAGTCCAACCGGGACTAGCGGTTCCTACAATGAGCAGTTCTTC. The resulting protein is CASSPTGTSGSYNEQFF. The entire variable domain, with the stretches around the CDR3 drawn from the reference TRBV19 and TRBJ2-1 proteins, is DGGITQSPKYLFRKEGQNVTLSCEQNLNHDAMYWYRQDPGQGLRLIYYSQIVNDFQKGDIAEGYSVSREKKESFPLTVTSAQKNPTAFYLCASSPTGTSGSYNEQFFGPGTRLTVL.